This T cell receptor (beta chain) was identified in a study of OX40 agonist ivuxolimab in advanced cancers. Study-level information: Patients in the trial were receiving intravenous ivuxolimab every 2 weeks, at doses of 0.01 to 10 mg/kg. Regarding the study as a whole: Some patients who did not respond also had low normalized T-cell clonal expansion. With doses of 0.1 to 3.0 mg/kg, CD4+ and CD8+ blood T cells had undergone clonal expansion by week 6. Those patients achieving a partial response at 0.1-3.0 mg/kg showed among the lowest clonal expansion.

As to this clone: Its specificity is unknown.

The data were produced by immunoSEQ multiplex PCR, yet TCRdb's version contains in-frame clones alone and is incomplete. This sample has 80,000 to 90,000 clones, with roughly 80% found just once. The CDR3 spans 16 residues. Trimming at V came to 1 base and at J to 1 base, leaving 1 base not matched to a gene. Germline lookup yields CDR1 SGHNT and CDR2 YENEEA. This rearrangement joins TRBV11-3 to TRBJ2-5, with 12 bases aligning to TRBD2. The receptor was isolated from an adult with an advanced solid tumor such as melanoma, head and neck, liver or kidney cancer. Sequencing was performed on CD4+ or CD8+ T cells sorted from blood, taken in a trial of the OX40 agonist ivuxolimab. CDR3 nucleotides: TGTGCCAGCAGCTTAGGACTAGCGGGGGTCCAAGAGACCCAGTACTTC. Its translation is CASSLGLAGVQETQYF.